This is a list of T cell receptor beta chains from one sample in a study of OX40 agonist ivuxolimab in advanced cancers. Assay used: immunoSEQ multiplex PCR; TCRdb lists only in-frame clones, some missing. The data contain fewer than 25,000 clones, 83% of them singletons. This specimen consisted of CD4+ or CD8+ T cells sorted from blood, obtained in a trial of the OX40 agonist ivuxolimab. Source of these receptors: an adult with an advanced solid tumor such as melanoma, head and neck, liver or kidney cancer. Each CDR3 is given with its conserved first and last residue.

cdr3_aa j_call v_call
CASSFELNTEAFF TRBJ1-1 TRBV5-1
CASSLASGGLNEQFF TRBJ2-1 TRBV27
CATQVLDRSFTGELFF TRBJ2-2 TRBV7-6
CATVQGGENIQYF TRBJ2-4 TRBV15
CANGDPGHGYTF TRBJ1-2 TRBV4-3
CASSFVQGFAEQYF TRBJ2-7 TRBV7-9
CAGGTGGLSEAFF TRBJ1-1 TRBV2
CASSYVPGELFF TRBJ2-2 TRBV7-5
CASSRTVNTEAFF TRBJ1-1 TRBV28
CASRLTGVRSYEQYF TRBJ2-7 TRBV27
CASSHQPGKLFF TRBJ1-4 TRBV4-1
CASRNLIDNEQFF TRBJ2-1 TRBV28
CACLGPGTRGF TRBJ2-7 TRBV30
CASSLSGSSPTSPLHF TRBJ1-6 TRBV7-2
CASSASNEKLFF TRBJ1-4 TRBV27
CASSIDLGTYEQYF TRBJ2-7 TRBV5-5
CASSQDKTLGYNEQFF TRBJ2-1 TRBV4-1
CASSIPSNAEQYF TRBJ2-7 TRBV5-1
CAWSDHGAVSNQPQHF TRBJ1-5 TRBV30
CASSHLGGEAFF TRBJ1-1 TRBV11-2
CASSRGAGAGELFF TRBJ2-2 TRBV2
CASSLSSLRETQYF TRBJ2-5 TRBV7-9
CASSEGTEAFF TRBJ1-1 TRBV2
CSVEATGEQYF TRBJ2-7 TRBV29-1
CASSLAGGPTDTQYF TRBJ2-3 TRBV5-4
CASSPTYGEVQPQHF TRBJ1-5 TRBV7-9
CASSGANTEAFF TRBJ1-1 TRBV9
CAWAPLAPNQPQHF TRBJ1-5 TRBV30
CASSLEVGGGEETQYF TRBJ2-5 TRBV28
CASSVGSTDTQYF TRBJ2-3 TRBV9
CAPRRGNQPQHF TRBJ1-5 TRBV23-1
CASSTASGKIYEQYF TRBJ2-7 TRBV19
CASSLARSHMNTEAFF TRBJ1-1 TRBV7-2
CASSQGIGGPSTDTQYF TRBJ2-3 TRBV4-1
CASSLGLGGRPTEAFF TRBJ1-1 TRBV28
CASRPTGRTEAFF TRBJ1-1 TRBV2
CASSPPGKPGEQYF TRBJ2-7 TRBV7-9
CASSPGSISTNEKLFF TRBJ1-4 TRBV18
CASSLAASGGYDEQFF TRBJ2-1 TRBV11-1
CASSQPGYEQYF TRBJ2-7 TRBV7-9
CSVVRRDTEAFF TRBJ1-1 TRBV29-1
CASSEALRDEQFF TRBJ2-1 TRBV6-1
CASSGTSGDPTHEQFF TRBJ2-1 TRBV6-4
CASSPPAAGGRVEQFF TRBJ2-1 TRBV4-1
CASSLVGLQTQYF TRBJ2-5 TRBV7-9
CASSHSGTSGGAAGELFF TRBJ2-2 TRBV4-2
CASSVGTGGFTEAFF TRBJ1-1 TRBV9
CASSLSWTSGVADTQYF TRBJ2-3 TRBV7-7
CASSQDPSQGRYYGYTF TRBJ1-2 TRBV4-3